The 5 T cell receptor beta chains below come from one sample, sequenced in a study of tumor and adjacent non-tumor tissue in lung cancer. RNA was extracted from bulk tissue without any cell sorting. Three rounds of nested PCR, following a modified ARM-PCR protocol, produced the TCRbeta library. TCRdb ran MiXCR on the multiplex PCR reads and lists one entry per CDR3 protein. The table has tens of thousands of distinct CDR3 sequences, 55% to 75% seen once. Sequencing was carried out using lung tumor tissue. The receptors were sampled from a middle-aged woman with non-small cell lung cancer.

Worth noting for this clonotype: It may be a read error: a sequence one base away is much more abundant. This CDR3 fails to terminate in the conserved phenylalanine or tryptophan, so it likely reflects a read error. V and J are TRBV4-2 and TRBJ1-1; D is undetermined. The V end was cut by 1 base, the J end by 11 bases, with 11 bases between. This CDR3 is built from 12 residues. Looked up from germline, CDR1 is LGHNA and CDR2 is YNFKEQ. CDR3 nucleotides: TGTGCCAGCAGCCAAGGAGAGGACGATGCTTTCCTT. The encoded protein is CASSQGEDDAFL.

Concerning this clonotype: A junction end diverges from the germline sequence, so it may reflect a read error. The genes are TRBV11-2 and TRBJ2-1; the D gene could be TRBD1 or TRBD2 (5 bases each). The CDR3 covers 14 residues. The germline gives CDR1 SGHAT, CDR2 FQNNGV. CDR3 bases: TGTGGCAACTCCCGAACGGGGACCGACAATGAGGAGTTCTTC. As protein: CGNSRTGTDNEEFF.

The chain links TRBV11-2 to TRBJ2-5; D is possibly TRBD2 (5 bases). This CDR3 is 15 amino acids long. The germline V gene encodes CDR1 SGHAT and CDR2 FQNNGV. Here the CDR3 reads CTRSLATGVGETQYF. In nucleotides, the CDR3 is TGTACTAGGAGCCTAGCCACCGGGGTAGGGGAGACCCAGTACTTC.

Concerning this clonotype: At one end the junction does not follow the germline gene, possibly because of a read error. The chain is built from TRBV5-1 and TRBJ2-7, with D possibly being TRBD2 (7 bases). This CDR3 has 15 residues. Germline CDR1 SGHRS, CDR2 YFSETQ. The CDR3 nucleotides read TGCGCCAACAGCCCTGGGAGGGACATGGACTACGAGCAGTACTTC. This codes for CANSPGRDMDYEQYF.

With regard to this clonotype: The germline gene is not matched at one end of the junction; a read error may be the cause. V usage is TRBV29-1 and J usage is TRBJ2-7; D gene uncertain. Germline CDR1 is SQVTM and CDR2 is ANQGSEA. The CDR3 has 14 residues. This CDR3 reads CSLEESRAGYEQYF. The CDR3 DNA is TGCAGCCTTGAAGAGAGTAGGGCCGGGTACGAGCAGTACTTC.